This T cell receptor (beta chain) was documented in a study of cytomegalovirus exposure and HLA in healthy donors. The study's findings and limits: HLA restriction was apparent for most CMV-associated TCR beta chains in a later analysis.

To note about this clone: Its antigen is undetermined. Other DNA sequences in the sample encode the same CDR3.

Primers for the PCR totalled 60 Vbeta and 13 Jbeta. Profiled with immunoSEQ multiplex PCR; TCRdb holds only in-frame clones, not every one. This sample has 60,000 or so clones, with about 67% found just once. The ends were cut back, 4 bases at V and 1 base at J, with 8 bases in the middle. In germline, CDR1 is SGHNT, CDR2 YYREEE (reference sequence). The CDR3 runs to 13 residues. This sequence originates from a man in his forties in good health and CMV-seropositive. The source material was PBMCs. The chain combines TRBV5-4 with TRBJ1-1; weak D call: TRBD1 (5 bases). The CDR3 here is CASSRGQNTEAFF. The DNA for the CDR3 is TGTGCCAGCAGCCGCGGACAGAACACTGAAGCTTTCTTT.